This T cell receptor (beta chain) was identified in a study of T cell repertoires in cytomegalovirus infection. TCRdb re-called the reads with MiXCR, one entry per CDR3 protein. Of hundreds of thousands of distinct CDR3 sequences in the sample, 30% to 35% are singletons; the top ten hold around 12%. Per the germline V gene, CDR1 is MNHEY and CDR2 is SMNVEV (reference sequence). This CDR3 is 14 amino acids long. V dropped 6 bases and J dropped 2; count of bases not matched to a gene: 3. This clonotype has more than one count but fewer than ten. Its specificity is not known. The sequence was collected from a human donor in good health (CMV status not recorded). Some clones in this sample may be carry-over from other donors' samples. The J gene is TRBJ2-1, the V gene TRBV27, with 8 positions matching TRBD1. Specimen: cultured CD8+ T cells from PBMCs, collected from culture after CMV antigen stimulation. CDR3 DNA sequence: TGTGCCAGCAGGACAGGGGTCGCCTACAATGAGCAGTTCTTC. This codes for CASRTGVAYNEQFF.